This T cell receptor (beta chain) was documented in a study of T cells after posttransplantation cyclophosphamide. The CDR3 covers 13 residues. Germline V gene data show CDR1 as GTSNPN and CDR2 as SVGIG (reference sequence). The J segment lost 7 bases and the V segment lost 5 bases, leaving 10 bases of the junction unmatched. Only in-frame clones appear in the TCRdb table, and some are missing; sequencing was by immunoSEQ multiplex PCR. Observed in the sample are 5,900 or so clones, none of them singletons. This clone was seen ten or more times. Treatment was busulfan-fludarabine conditioning, a marrow graft, and cyclophosphamide on days +3 and +4.

V and J are TRBV30 and TRBJ1-2; TRBD1 matches 7 bases. The clonotype comes from a female patient between 30 and 40 years old who received an allogeneic stem cell transplant from an unrelated donor, was CMV-positive, and had acute and chronic GVHD. Some T cells may arise from the graft donor. The specimen was PBMCs, collected after allogeneic stem cell transplant with posttransplant cyclophosphamide. CDR3: CAWGEQGFGGYTF. The CDR3 DNA reads TGTGCCTGGGGTGAACAGGGGTTCGGTGGCTACACCTTC.